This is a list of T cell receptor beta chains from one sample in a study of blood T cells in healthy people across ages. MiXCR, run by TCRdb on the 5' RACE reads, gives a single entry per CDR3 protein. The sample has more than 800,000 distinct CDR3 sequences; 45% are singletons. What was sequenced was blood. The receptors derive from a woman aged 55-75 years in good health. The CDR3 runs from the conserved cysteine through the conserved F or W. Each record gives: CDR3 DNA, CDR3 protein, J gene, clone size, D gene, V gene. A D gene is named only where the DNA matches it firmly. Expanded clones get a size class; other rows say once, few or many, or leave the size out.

DNA: TGTGCCAGCAGGCCACTAGCGGGAGGGGGTAATGAGCAGTTCTTC
CDR3: CASRPLAGGGNEQFF
J: TRBJ2-1
size: few
D: TRBD2
V: TRBV7-2

DNA: TGTGCCAGCAGCTTTCGGGACAAGGCGTACGAGCAGTACTTC
CDR3: CASSFRDKAYEQYF
J: TRBJ2-7
size: .
D: .
V: TRBV7-8

DNA: TGCAGTGCTAGAGGGGCCGGGGATTCACCCCTCCACTTT
CDR3: CSARGAGDSPLHF
J: TRBJ1-6
size: .
D: .
V: TRBV20-1

DNA: TGTGCCAGCAGTCCGCTTAATATAGGTAGCGGGAGTAGTACAGATACGCAGTATTTT
CDR3: CASSPLNIGSGSSTDTQYF
J: TRBJ2-3
size: .
D: TRBD2
V: TRBV28

DNA: TGTGCCAGCAGTCCCGGGACCGCTAAGGCCCATGGCTACACCTTC
CDR3: CASSPGTAKAHGYTF
J: TRBJ1-2
size: few
D: .
V: TRBV7-9

DNA: TGTGCCAGCAGTGAAGAGGGGGCGTCTTTAATCCACACCTTC
CDR3: CASSEEGASLIHTF
J: TRBJ1-2
size: .
D: TRBD1
V: TRBV2

DNA: TGTGCCAGCAGCCCACTGACTAGCGGGAGCTACGAGCAGTACTTC
CDR3: CASSPLTSGSYEQYF
J: TRBJ2-7
size: few
D: TRBD2
V: TRBV7-8

DNA: TGTGCCAGCTCACCAAGGACAGAACGGGGAGCTTTCTTT
CDR3: CASSPRTERGAFF
J: TRBJ1-1
size: few
D: .
V: TRBV18

DNA: TGTGCCAGCTCAGGGGGGACAGGGAAGGAACGGACCTACGAGCAGTACTTC
CDR3: CASSGGTGKERTYEQYF
J: TRBJ2-7
size: .
D: TRBD1
V: TRBV6-6

DNA: TGTGCCAGCACGGCGGAGAAAAATCAGCCCCAGCATTTT
CDR3: CASTAEKNQPQHF
J: TRBJ1-5
size: few
D: .
V: TRBV6-5

DNA: TGTGCCAGCAGGGAGGAAAACATTCAGTACTTC
CDR3: CASREENIQYF
J: TRBJ2-4
size: .
D: .
V: TRBV6-5

DNA: TGCAGCGCCCCATCCGGGCGCGGCTACACCTTC
CDR3: CSAPSGRGYTF
J: TRBJ1-2
size: few
D: .
V: TRBV29-1

DNA: TGCAGTCCGAGGGGCGGGAATGAGCAGTTCTTC
CDR3: CSPRGGNEQFF
J: TRBJ2-1
size: few
D: .
V: TRBV20-1

DNA: TGTGCCAGCAGCTTAGCGGGGGGGAGGGGAGGAAACACCATATATTTT
CDR3: CASSLAGGRGGNTIYF
J: TRBJ1-3
size: .
D: .
V: TRBV7-2

DNA: TGTGCCAGCAGCTCCAGACCGGGACTAGCGGGAGGGTACGAGCAGTACTTC
CDR3: CASSSRPGLAGGYEQYF
J: TRBJ2-7
size: few
D: TRBD2
V: TRBV13

DNA: TGTGCCAGCAGTGCTACTAGCGGGAGACCCAACAATGAGCAGTACTTC
CDR3: CASSATSGRPNNEQYF
J: TRBJ2-5
size: .
D: TRBD2
V: TRBV6-6

DNA: TGTGCCAGCAGTCCCGCGGGGGGCACAGATACGCAGTATTTT
CDR3: CASSPAGGTDTQYF
J: TRBJ2-3
size: many
D: TRBD2
V: TRBV7-2

DNA: TGCAGCGGACAAACTAGCGGATCCAATGAGCAGTTCTTC
CDR3: CSGQTSGSNEQFF
J: TRBJ2-1
size: .
D: TRBD2
V: TRBV29-1

DNA: TGCAGTGCTAGAGGCACAGTTTCTTATGGCTACACCTTC
CDR3: CSARGTVSYGYTF
J: TRBJ1-2
size: .
D: .
V: TRBV20-1

DNA: TGTGCCAGCAGCCAAGTCCCGGACAGCCTTTGGGGCTACACCTTC
CDR3: CASSQVPDSLWGYTF
J: TRBJ1-2
size: few
D: .
V: TRBV3-1

DNA: TGTGCCAGCACTCTTGGACAGTCCTACGAGCAGTACTTC
CDR3: CASTLGQSYEQYF
J: TRBJ2-7
size: .
D: .
V: TRBV7-9

DNA: TGTGCCAGCAGTTCACTCCCGGGACTCCCAGCGGAGACCCAGTTCTTC
CDR3: CASSSLPGLPAETQFF
J: TRBJ2-1
size: .
D: .
V: TRBV6-5

DNA: TGCAGTGCTTTACGGGGTGGGACTGAAGCTTTCTTT
CDR3: CSALRGGTEAFF
J: TRBJ1-1
size: .
D: .
V: TRBV20-1

DNA: TGTGCCAGCAGCGGGGGCAATCTCAGGGAGCAGTTCTTC
CDR3: CASSGGNLREQFF
J: TRBJ2-1
size: .
D: .
V: TRBV7-2

DNA: TGTGCCAGCAGCCAAGTAGACGGGAGCTCCTACAATGAGCAGTACTTC
CDR3: CASSQVDGSSYNEQYF
J: TRBJ2-7
size: .
D: .
V: TRBV4-2

DNA: TGCAGTGCTAGAGATGGGGGCAGGGTGCCAGATACGCAGTATTTT
CDR3: CSARDGGRVPDTQYF
J: TRBJ2-3
size: few
D: .
V: TRBV20-1

DNA: TGTGCCAGCAGTTCTCAGGGTTATGCGGCCATTCAGTACTTC
CDR3: CASSSQGYAAIQYF
J: TRBJ2-4
size: .
D: .
V: TRBV12-3/TRBV12-4